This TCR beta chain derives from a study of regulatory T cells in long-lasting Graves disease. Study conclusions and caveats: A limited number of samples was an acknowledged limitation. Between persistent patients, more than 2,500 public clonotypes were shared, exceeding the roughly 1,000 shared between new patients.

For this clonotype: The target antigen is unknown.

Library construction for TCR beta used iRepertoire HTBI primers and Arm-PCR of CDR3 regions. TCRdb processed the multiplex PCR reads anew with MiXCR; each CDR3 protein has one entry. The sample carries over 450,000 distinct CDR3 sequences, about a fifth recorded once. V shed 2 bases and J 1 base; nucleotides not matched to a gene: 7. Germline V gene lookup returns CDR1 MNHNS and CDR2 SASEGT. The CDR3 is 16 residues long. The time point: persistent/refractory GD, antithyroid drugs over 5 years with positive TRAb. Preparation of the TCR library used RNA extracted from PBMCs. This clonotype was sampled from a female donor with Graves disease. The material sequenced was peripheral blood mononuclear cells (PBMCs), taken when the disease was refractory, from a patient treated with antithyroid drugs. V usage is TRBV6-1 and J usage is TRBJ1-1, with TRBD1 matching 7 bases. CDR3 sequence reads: CASSETLNRGNTEAFF. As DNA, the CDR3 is TGTGCCAGCAGTGAAACCCTTAACAGGGGGAACACTGAAGCTTTCTTT.